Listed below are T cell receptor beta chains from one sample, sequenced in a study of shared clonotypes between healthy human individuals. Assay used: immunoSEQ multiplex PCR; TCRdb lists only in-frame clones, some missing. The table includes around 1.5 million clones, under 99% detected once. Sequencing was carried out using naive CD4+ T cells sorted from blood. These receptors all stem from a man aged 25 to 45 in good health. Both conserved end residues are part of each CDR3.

CASSLGFRTEAFF,TRBJ1-1,TRBV5-1
CASTQGSAGGAGELFF,TRBJ2-2,TRBV7-9
CASSLRIMNTEAFF,TRBJ1-1,TRBV7-2
CASSSRRGEETQYF,TRBJ2-5,TRBV19
CASSFTRDRGARDYGYTF,TRBJ1-2,TRBV28
CASSVDIWVRDSYNEQFF,TRBJ2-1,TRBV9
CAISDPGGSHEQYF,TRBJ2-7,TRBV10-3
CATAARSWSGNAEQYF,TRBJ2-7,TRBV5-4
CASSAKGGARLAGELQYF,TRBJ2-7,TRBV9
CASSLRAQGPGKLFF,TRBJ1-4,TRBV27
CASSLPGTSSEAFF,TRBJ1-1,TRBV27
CASSWGGLAGKQETQYF,TRBJ2-5,TRBV5-1
CASSLGSSGSTDTQYF,TRBJ2-3,TRBV7-6
CASRPPGQGAYEQYF,TRBJ2-7,TRBV11-2
CASSPTGGRTEAFF,TRBJ1-1,TRBV19
CASSPGLGYNEQFF,TRBJ2-1,TRBV7-7
CASSPRNHTGRAQNEQFF,TRBJ2-1,TRBV18
CASSSAGGSYNEQFF,TRBJ2-1,TRBV7-4
CASSVDSGRGADTQYF,TRBJ2-3,TRBV9
CASSPGTSGSRETQYF,TRBJ2-5,TRBV5-1
CATSLNRGHYEQYF,TRBJ2-7,TRBV15
CSYRATVHTRETQYF,TRBJ2-5,TRBV29-1
CASSPLRGSSDQPQHF,TRBJ1-5,TRBV6-6
CASRLVDRDGCTEAFF,TRBJ1-1,TRBV12-2
CAISEPLSTANYGYTF,TRBJ1-2,TRBV10-3
CASGGLAGGSYEQYF,TRBJ2-7,TRBV6-5
CASSKDRASTGELFF,TRBJ2-2,TRBV6-5
CASTLVGGELFF,TRBJ2-2,TRBV25-1
CASSRAADPPYEQYF,TRBJ2-7,TRBV11-2
CASSAQGGGGTEAFF,TRBJ1-1,TRBV7-3
CASSVVGGLTDTQYF,TRBJ2-3,TRBV9
CASSSLARGGGTQYF,TRBJ2-3,TRBV27
CASSLGGGHTYEQYF,TRBJ2-7,TRBV7-2
CASSSSTGGGFTQYF,TRBJ2-3,TRBV6-5
CASSLGSGVNTEAFF,TRBJ1-1,TRBV28
CASSSGTVFGNTEAFF,TRBJ1-1,TRBV5-1
CASSLKEQYF,TRBJ2-7,TRBV7-4
CASSFGLAGGLVYNEQFF,TRBJ2-1,TRBV5-1
CASSRSRDQRTLDTQYF,TRBJ2-3,TRBV18
CASSHQKTGASGELFF,TRBJ2-2,TRBV18
CASSSGLAGVASTQYF,TRBJ2-5,TRBV28
CASSQTTGTGIDNEQFF,TRBJ2-1,TRBV5-1
CASRTGPGVTGELFF,TRBJ2-2,TRBV9
CSVEVRTYGYTF,TRBJ1-2,TRBV29-1
CASSFSGSRRPF,TRBJ1-3,TRBV11-3